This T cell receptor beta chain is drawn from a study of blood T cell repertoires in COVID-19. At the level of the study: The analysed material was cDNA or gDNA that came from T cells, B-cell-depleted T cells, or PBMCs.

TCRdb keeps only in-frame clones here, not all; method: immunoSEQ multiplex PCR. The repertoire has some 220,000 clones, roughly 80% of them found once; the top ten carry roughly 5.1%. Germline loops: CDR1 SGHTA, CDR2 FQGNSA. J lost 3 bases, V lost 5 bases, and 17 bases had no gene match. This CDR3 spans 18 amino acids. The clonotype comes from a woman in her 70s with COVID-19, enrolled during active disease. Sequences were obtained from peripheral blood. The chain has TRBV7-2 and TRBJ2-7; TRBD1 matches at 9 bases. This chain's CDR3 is CASSRQLVDRGPVYEQYF. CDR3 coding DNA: TGTGCCAGCAGCCGCCAATTGGTGGACAGGGGTCCCGTCTACGAGCAGTACTTC.